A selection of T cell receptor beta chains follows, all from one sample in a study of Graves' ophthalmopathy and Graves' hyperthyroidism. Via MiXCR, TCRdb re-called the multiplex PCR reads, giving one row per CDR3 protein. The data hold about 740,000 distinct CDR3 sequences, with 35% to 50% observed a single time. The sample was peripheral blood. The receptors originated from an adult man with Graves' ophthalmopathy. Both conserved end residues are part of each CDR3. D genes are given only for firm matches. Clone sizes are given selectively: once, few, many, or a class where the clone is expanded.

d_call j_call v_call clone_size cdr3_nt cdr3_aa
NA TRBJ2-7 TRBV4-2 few TGTGCCAGCAGCCAAGTTAGCTCACCCCAATCCCACTACGAGCAGTACTTC CASSQVSSPQSHYEQYF
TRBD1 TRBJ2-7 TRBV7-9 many TGTGCCAGCAGTCAGACGGGACAGGGGCACGAGCAGTACTTC CASSQTGQGHEQYF
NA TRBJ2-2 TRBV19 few TGTGCCAGTACGGGAAGGGGAGGATGGACCGGGGAGCTGTTTTTT CASTGRGGWTGELFF
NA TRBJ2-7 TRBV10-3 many TGTGCCATCAGACCGGACAGCAGCTCCTACGAGCAGTACTTC CAIRPDSSSYEQYF
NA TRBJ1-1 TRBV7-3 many TGTGCCAGCAGCTTGGGGGGCGATCGGACTGAAGCTTTCTTT CASSLGGDRTEAFF
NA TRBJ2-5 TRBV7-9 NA TGTGCCAGCAGCGTAGGTATGCTCCCAAGCCAAGAGACCCAGTACTTC CASSVGMLPSQETQYF
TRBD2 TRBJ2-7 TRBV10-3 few TGTGCCAGCAGCCAGGGACTAGCGGGAGAAGGCTACGAGCAGTACTTC CASSQGLAGEGYEQYF
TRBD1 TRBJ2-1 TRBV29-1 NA TGCAGCGTCAGGACAGGGGAAAGCAATGAGCAGTTCTTC CSVRTGESNEQFF
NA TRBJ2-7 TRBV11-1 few TGTGCCAGCAGTCCGGACGGGAAAGACGAGCAGTACTTC CASSPDGKDEQYF
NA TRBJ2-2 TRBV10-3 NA TGTGCCATCGGTGAAACCCAGGCCGGGGAGCTGTTTTTT CAIGETQAGELFF
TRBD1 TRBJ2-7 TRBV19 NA TGTGCCAGTAGTATAGGACCACCGGGACAGAGGGCCTACGAGCAGTACTTC CASSIGPPGQRAYEQYF
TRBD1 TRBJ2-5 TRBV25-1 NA TGTGCCAGCAGTCCACCCGGGACAGGGTCCCCGGCCCAGTACTTC CASSPPGTGSPAQYF
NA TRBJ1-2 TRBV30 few TGTGCCTGGAGTGCCGGGTACGGCTACACCTTC CAWSAGYGYTF
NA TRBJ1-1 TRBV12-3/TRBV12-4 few TGCGCCAGCAGCTACGGCGGACCGACTGAAGCTTTCTTT CASSYGGPTEAFF
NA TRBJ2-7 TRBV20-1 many TGCAGTGCTGCCCCTCTCCTTACAGGTACCTACGAGCAGTACTTC CSAAPLLTGTYEQYF
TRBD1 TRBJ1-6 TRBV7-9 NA TGTGCCAGCAGCTCCGGGACAGGGGTAGGATCCCTCCACTTT CASSSGTGVGSLHF
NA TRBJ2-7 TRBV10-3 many TGTGCCATCAGTGAGGACAGTCAGGCCACCTACGAGCAGTACTTC CAISEDSQATYEQYF
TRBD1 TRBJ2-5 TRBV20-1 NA TGCAGTGCTAGCAGGGACAGCCGGGTGGAGACCCAGTACTTC CSASRDSRVETQYF
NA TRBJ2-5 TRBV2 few TGTGCCAGCAGTTCCTTCCCCGGGGAGACCCAGTACTTC CASSSFPGETQYF
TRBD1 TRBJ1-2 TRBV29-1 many TGCAGCGTGGGACAGGTCGACTATGGCTACACCTTC CSVGQVDYGYTF
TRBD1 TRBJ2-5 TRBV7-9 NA TGTGCCAGCAGCTTAATTCTCGACAGGGAATCGGGGACCCAGTACTTC CASSLILDRESGTQYF
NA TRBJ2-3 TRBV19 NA TGTGCCAGCAGGACAGACGGCACAGATACGCAGTATTTT CASRTDGTDTQYF
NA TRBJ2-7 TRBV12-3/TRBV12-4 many TGTGCCAGCAGTCCCGGGACAACCTACGAGCAGTACTTC CASSPGTTYEQYF
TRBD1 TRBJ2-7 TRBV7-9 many TGTGCCAGCAGCTTAAGGGACAGCTCCTACGAGCAGTACTTC CASSLRDSSYEQYF
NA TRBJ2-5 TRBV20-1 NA TGCAGTGCTAGAGGCGGCGGGGGCGTGGAGACCCAGTACTTC CSARGGGGVETQYF
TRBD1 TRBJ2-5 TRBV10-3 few TGTGCCAGCTTACAGGGGGGAAGAAGGAAAGAGACCCAGTACTTC CASLQGGRRKETQYF
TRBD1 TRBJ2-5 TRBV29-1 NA TGCAGCGTTGAAGGGACAGGGGGTGAGACCCAGTACTTC CSVEGTGGETQYF
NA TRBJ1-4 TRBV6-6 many TGTGCCAGCAGTTACCGGGGACTGGACAGTGGCGAAAAACTGTTTTTT CASSYRGLDSGEKLFF
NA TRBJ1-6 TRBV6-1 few TGTGCCAGCAGTCCTCCCATGCGACATTCACCCCTCCACTTT CASSPPMRHSPLHF
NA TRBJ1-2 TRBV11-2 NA TGTGCCAGCAGTTACCCCAGGGTTGGTACTAACTATGGCTACACCTTC CASSYPRVGTNYGYTF
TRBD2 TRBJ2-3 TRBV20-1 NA TGCAGTGCCCCGGGACTAGCGGGAAGGATAAGCACAGATACGCAGTATTTT CSAPGLAGRISTDTQYF
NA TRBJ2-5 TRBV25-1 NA TGTGCCAGCAGCCCTTTGCGTGGTGAGACCCAGTACTTC CASSPLRGETQYF
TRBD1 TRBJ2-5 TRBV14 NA TGTGCCAGCAGCCAAGTTGCTGGACAGGGCCATTTCTTGGGGGAGACCCAGTACTTC CASSQVAGQGHFLGETQYF
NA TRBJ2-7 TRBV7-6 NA TGTGCCAGCAGCTTAGCGGGGGTTAGTGCATGGGAGCAGTACTTC CASSLAGVSAWEQYF
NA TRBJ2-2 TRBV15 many TGTGCCACCAGGAAGTCCGGGGAGCTGTTTTTT CATRKSGELFF
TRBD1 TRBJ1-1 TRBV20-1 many TGCAGTGCTACCCGGACAGGGATCGAGAACACTGAAGCTTTCTTT CSATRTGIENTEAFF
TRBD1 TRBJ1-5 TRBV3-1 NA TGTGCCAGCAGGGACCGGGACAGGGGTAGCAATCAGCCCCAGCATTTT CASRDRDRGSNQPQHF
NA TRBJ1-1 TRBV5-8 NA TGTGCCAGCAGTTTAGTGGAACGGACTGAAGCTTTCTTT CASSLVERTEAFF
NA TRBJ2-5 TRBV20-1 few TGCAGTGCTAGGGGACCCTCAAGGATCACGCAAGAGACCCAGTACTTC CSARGPSRITQETQYF
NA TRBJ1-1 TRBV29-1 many TGCAGCGCCTCCCAGGGACTGAACACTGAAGCTTTCTTT CSASQGLNTEAFF
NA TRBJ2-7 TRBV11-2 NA TGTGCCAGCACGGGGGTTAGTTACGAGCAGTACTTC CASTGVSYEQYF
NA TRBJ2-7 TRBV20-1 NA TGCAGTGCTAGAGAACGGGAGTTCTACGAGCAGTACTTC CSAREREFYEQYF
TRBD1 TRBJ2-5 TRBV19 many TGTGCCAGTAGCCGACAGGGGTGGGGAGAGACCCAGTACTTC CASSRQGWGETQYF
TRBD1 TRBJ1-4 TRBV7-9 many TGTGCCAGCAGCCCCCGAGTGACAGGGGATGGGGAAAAACTGTTTTTT CASSPRVTGDGEKLFF
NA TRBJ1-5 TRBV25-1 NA TGTGCCAGCAGTTACTCCCCGGGAATCAAGCCCCAGCATTTT CASSYSPGIKPQHF
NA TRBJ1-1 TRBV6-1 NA TGTGCCAGCAGTTACCTACCTTCTTGGGGACCAGTCACTGAAGCTTTCTTT CASSYLPSWGPVTEAFF
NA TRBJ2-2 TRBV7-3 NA TGTGCCAGCAGCTTAGTCGGACAAAGGAAGCAAACCGGGGAGCTGTTTTTT CASSLVGQRKQTGELFF
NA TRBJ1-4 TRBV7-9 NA TGTGCCAGCAGCAAACAGGGCGCTAATGAAAAACTGTTTTTT CASSKQGANEKLFF
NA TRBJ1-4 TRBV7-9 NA TGTGCCAGCAGCCCGTATCCGGCAGGGTGGGACGAAAAACTGTTTTTT CASSPYPAGWDEKLFF
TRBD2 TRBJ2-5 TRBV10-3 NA TGTGCCATCAGTGAGGGACTAGTGGATGAAGAGACCCAGTACTTC CAISEGLVDEETQYF
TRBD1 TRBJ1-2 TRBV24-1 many TGTGCCACCAGTCACCCGACAGGGACGACATATGGCTACACCTTC CATSHPTGTTYGYTF
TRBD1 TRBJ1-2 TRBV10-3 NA TGTGCCATCAGTGGGGTCGGACAGGGGGCTGGTGGCTACACCTTC CAISGVGQGAGGYTF
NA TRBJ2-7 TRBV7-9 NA TGTGCCAGCAGCTTAGCCGTGGGGGGCGTTGAGCAGTACTTC CASSLAVGGVEQYF